The clone carrying this TCR beta chain was counted ten times or more. Its cognate antigen is unknown. CDR3 length: 16 residues. V lost 5 bases and J lost 6, with 20 bases in between. CDR1 and CDR2 from the germline V gene are SGHVS and FQNEAQ. RNA transcripts served as the template for amplifying TCR beta CDR3 regions. The HTBI primer set drove a first-round RT-PCR of the TCR CDR3. TCRdb recomputed calls from the multiplex PCR reads with MiXCR, one row per CDR3 protein. The table shows some 490,000 distinct CDR3 sequences, with roughly 23% occurring only once. These data belong to a study of T cells in Graves' hyperthyroidism and ophthalmopathy. Study conclusions and caveats: Blood also carried most thyroid clonotypes expanded above 0.001. In validation, the model predicted ophthalmopathy. These predictions came a median about 6.5 months before onset.

This receptor was identified in a woman in her sixties or seventies with Graves' ophthalmopathy. The sequencing sample was made of blood. The chain carries TRBV7-8 and TRBJ2-1, with a weak D call TRBD2 (5 bases). The CDR3 here is CASSPTGGWTGNEQFF. The CDR3 coding sequence is TGTGCCAGCAGCCCCACGGGCGGGTGGACGGGCAATGAGCAGTTCTTC. Full variable domain (outside the CDR3, taken from reference TRBV7-8 and TRBJ2-1): GAGVSQSPRYKVAKRGQDVALRCDPISGHVSLFWYQQALGQGPEFLTYFQNEAQLDKSGLPSDRFFAERPEGSVSTLKIQRTQQEDSAVYLCASSPTGGWTGNEQFFGPGTRLTVL.